The 29 T cell receptor beta chains below come from one sample, sequenced in a study of OX40 agonist ivuxolimab in advanced cancers. The protocol was immunoSEQ multiplex PCR, while the TCRdb copy is restricted to in-frame clones and leaves out a portion. In the table there are just under 95,000 clones, about nine tenths of which are singletons. The source material was CD4+ or CD8+ T cells sorted from blood, sampled in a trial of the OX40 agonist ivuxolimab. Receptor source: an adult with an advanced solid tumor such as melanoma, head and neck, liver or kidney cancer.

This chain joins TRBV10-3 and TRBJ1-3; TRBD1 agrees at 9 bases. The CDR3 sequence is 14 residues long. The ends lost 6 bases at V and 5 bases at J; junction bases unmatched: 5. The germline V gene encodes CDR1 ENHRY and CDR2 SYGVKD. CDR3 sequence (DNA): TGTGCCATCAGCTCCGGACAGGGGAGAAACACCATATATTTT. Its protein is CAISSGQGRNTIYF.

DNA for the CDR3: TGTGCCAGCAGCGTATTAGAGGGTCAACTCGGGGGAGAGACCCAGTACTTC. Its translation: CASSVLEGQLGGETQYF. The chain has TRBV9 and TRBJ2-5, with D possibly being TRBD2 (6 bases). Trimming cost V 1 base and J 4 bases, with 20 bases left between them. Germline loops: CDR1 SGDLS, CDR2 YYNGEE. This CDR3 is built from 17 residues.

The rearrangement joins TRBV9 to TRBJ1-1, with D unclear. This CDR3 spans 14 amino acids. CDR1 and CDR2 from the germline V gene are SGDLS and YYNGEE. Deletions cut 0 bases from V and 1 base from J, with 7 bases between. CDR3: CASSVGPENTEAFF. Written as DNA, the CDR3 is TGTGCCAGCAGCGTAGGACCTGAGAACACTGAAGCTTTCTTT. Full variable domain (outside the CDR3, taken from reference TRBV9 and TRBJ1-1): DSGVTQTPKHLITATGQRVTLRCSPRSGDLSVYWYQQSLDQGLQFLIQYYNGEERAKGNILERFSAQQFPDLHSELNLSSLELGDSALYFCASSVGPENTEAFFGQGTRLTVV.

This chain joins TRBV4-3 and TRBJ1-2; no clear D. Between the trimmed V and J ends, which lost 1 base and 5 bases, there was a span of 11 bases. The CDR3 runs 14 residues. In germline, CDR1 is LGHNA, CDR2 YSLEER. The CDR3 reads CASSQVGLRYGYTF. CDR3 DNA: TGCGCCAGCAGCCAAGTCGGCCTCAGGTATGGCTACACCTTC.

The chain uses TRBV10-3 and TRBJ1-5; TRBD1 might be the D (6 bases). Germline V gene lookup returns CDR1 ENHRY and CDR2 SYGVKD. This CDR3 has 15 amino acids. The germline V and J ends were trimmed by 4 bases and 2 bases, with 12 bases remaining between them. The CDR3 sequence: CAISALAGGNQPQHF. CDR3 sequence (DNA): TGTGCCATCAGTGCCCTCGCAGGGGGCAATCAGCCCCAGCATTTT.

The chain joins TRBV5-1 to TRBJ1-2; 7 positions agree with TRBD1. The trim removed 0 bases at V and 5 bases at J, leaving 7 bases unmatched. The CDR3 has 15 residues. The germline CDR1 and CDR2 sequences are SGHRS and YFSETQ. The CDR3, as DNA: TGCGCCAGCAGCTTGGAGTTGACAGGGACTTATGGCTACACCTTC. Translation gives CASSLELTGTYGYTF.

This rearrangement joins TRBV7-9 to TRBJ2-5; 11 bases line up with TRBD1. This CDR3 has 16 residues. CDR1 SEHNR and CDR2 FQNEAQ come from the germline V gene (reference sequence). J lost 5 bases, V lost 2 bases, and 7 bases had no gene match. In nucleotides, the CDR3 is TGTGCCAGCAGCTTAAGGGGACAGGGGGAATATGAGACCCAGTACTTC. It yields the protein CASSLRGQGEYETQYF. Together with reference TRBV7-9 and TRBJ2-5, the CDR3 gives the full variable domain: DTGVSQNPRHKITKRGQNVTFRCDPISEHNRLYWYRQTLGQGPEFLTYFQNEAQLEKSRLLSDRFSAERPKGSFSTLEIQRTEQGDSAMYLCASSLRGQGEYETQYFGPGTRLLVL.

The V and J genes are TRBV5-8 and TRBJ1-6, with D unresolved. The germline gives CDR1 SGHTS, CDR2 YDEGEE. With 0 bases removed from V and 2 bases from J, the gap between germline ends came to 18 bases. CDR3 length: 19 residues. This chain's CDR3 is CASSLEWASGATYNSPLHF. CDR3 sequence (DNA): TGTGCCAGCAGCTTGGAGTGGGCCTCTGGCGCAACCTATAATTCACCCCTCCACTTT. Filled out from reference TRBV5-8 and TRBJ1-6, the complete variable domain reads EAGVTQSPTHLIKTRGQQATLRCSPISGHTSVYWYQQALGLGLQFLLWYDEGEERNRGNFPPRFSGRQFPNYSSELNVNALELEDSALYLCASSLEWASGATYNSPLHFGNGTRLTVT.

The chain has TRBV6-5 and TRBJ2-7; 11 bases fit TRBD2. Germline assignment: CDR1 MNHEY and CDR2 SVGAGI. V dropped 6 bases and J dropped 1; count of bases not matched to a gene: 5. The CDR3 length is 15 residues. This chain's CDR3 is CASRKGTSGSYEQYF. The CDR3 nucleotides are TGTGCCAGCAGGAAGGGGACTAGCGGATCCTACGAGCAGTACTTC.

The chain couples TRBV6-4 to TRBJ2-1; D gene ambiguous. This CDR3 is built from 14 residues. The germline V gene encodes CDR1 MRHNA and CDR2 SNTAGT. The V gene lost 3 bases and the J gene lost 2 bases, with 8 bases spanning the gap. The CDR3 bases are TGTGCCAGCAGTGAATATGACACCTACAATGAGCAGTTCTTC. It is translated as CASSEYDTYNEQFF.

J is TRBJ2-2 and V is TRBV7-9, with 8 nucleotides matching TRBD2. Germline trimming cut 3 bases from V and 6 bases from J; bases unmatched to any gene: 6. Germline V lookup: CDR1 SEHNR, CDR2 FQNEAQ (reference sequence). The CDR3 has 15 residues. CDR3 protein: CASSFPGLVSGELFF. The CDR3 coding sequence is TGTGCCAGCAGCTTTCCGGGACTAGTATCCGGGGAGCTGTTTTTT.

The chain uses TRBV6-6 and TRBJ1-2; D gene ambiguous. Germline values: CDR1 MNHNY, CDR2 SVGAGI (reference sequence). The CDR3 consists of 11 residues. V gave up 5 bases and J gave up 4 bases, with 5 bases separating them. The CDR3 DNA sequence: TGTGCCAGCAGTGAGATCTATGGCTACACCTTC. Translated, it gives CASSEIYGYTF.

This sequence joins TRBV5-1 and TRBJ2-1, with 13 positions matching TRBD2. CDR3 length: 16 amino acids. Looked up from germline, CDR1 is SGHRS and CDR2 is YFSETQ. V shed 0 bases, J shed 5 bases, and the junction held 2 bases outside the gene matches. CDR3 DNA: TGCGCCAGCAGCTTGGGACTAGCGGGGGGCCACAATGAGCAGTTCTTC. It translates to CASSLGLAGGHNEQFF. The whole variable domain, filled in from reference TRBV5-1 and TRBJ2-1, reads KAGVTQTPRYLIKTRGQQVTLSCSPISGHRSVSWYQQTPGQGLQFLFEYFSETQRNKGNFPGRFSGRQFSNSRSEMNVSTLELGDSALYLCASSLGLAGGHNEQFFGPGTRLTVL.

This chain uses TRBV5-4 with TRBJ1-2; unclear D gene. The germline V gene encodes CDR1 SGHNT and CDR2 YYREEE (reference sequence). The CDR3 has 12 residues. Trimming shortened V by 1 base and J by 7 bases, and 8 bases separated the two germline ends. The CDR3 region is CASSLPLGGYTF. For the CDR3, the DNA is TGTGCCAGCAGCTTGCCGCTCGGTGGCTACACCTTC.

The rearrangement links TRBV19 to TRBJ1-5, with D tentatively TRBD1 (5 bases). Trimming took 2 bases from V and 4 from J, leaving 18 bases between them. The CDR3 covers 17 residues. Germline-derived CDR1 and CDR2 are LNHDA and SQIVND (reference sequence). The CDR3 region has the DNA TGTGCCAGTAGTATACGGAACCGGGACCGGCAAAATCAGCCCCAGCATTTT. The encoded protein is CASSIRNRDRQNQPQHF.

The chain has TRBV5-4 and TRBJ1-2, with D tentatively TRBD1 (6 bases). V was pared by 0 bases and J by 7 bases, with 16 bases between. CDR1 SGHNT and CDR2 YYREEE come from the germline V gene (reference sequence). The CDR3 is 15 residues long. The CDR3 DNA reads TGTGCCAGCAGCTTGGAGGAGACAGGATCTTTTGGCTACACCTTC. This encodes CASSLEETGSFGYTF.

There are a few counts of this clone. J is TRBJ2-2 and V is TRBV28; no clear D gene. Trimming removed 6 bases from V and 7 bases from J, with 9 bases in between. CDR1 is MDHEN, CDR2 SYDVKM, per germline. This CDR3 spans 12 amino acids. The CDR3 DNA reads as TGTGCCAGCAGCCCCCGTATCGGGGAGCTGTTTTTT. This gives the protein CASSPRIGELFF.

V is TRBV7-2 and J is TRBJ1-2, with D maybe TRBD1 (6 bases). V lost 4 bases and J lost 4, with 13 bases in between. The CDR3 has 14 residues. Germline V gives CDR1 SGHTA, CDR2 FQGNSA. The CDR3 region is CASSSGRGRYGYTF. The CDR3 bases are TGTGCCAGCAGCTCCGGGCGGGGGCGCTATGGCTACACCTTC.

The V gene is TRBV5-1, the J gene TRBJ2-5; perhaps TRBD1 as D (7 bases). CDR1 and CDR2 (germline): SGHRS, YFSETQ. Trimming took off 4 bases at V and 5 bases at J, with 12 bases between the two ends. The CDR3 runs to 13 residues. CDR3 nucleotides: TGCGCCAGCAGCATCTCAGGGGGGGAGACCCAGTACTTC. It is translated as CASSISGGETQYF.

V and J are TRBV5-1 and TRBJ1-5; TRBD1 is a possible D gene (5 bases). V was shortened by 2 bases and J by 4 bases, with 10 bases between the two germline ends. Germline CDR1 reads SGHRS; CDR2 reads YFSETQ. The CDR3 covers 14 residues. The CDR3, as DNA: TGCGCCAGCAGCTTCCTCGGACAAAATCAGCCCCAGCATTTT. It codes for CASSFLGQNQPQHF.

V and J are TRBV18 and TRBJ2-2; D may correspond to TRBD1 or TRBD2 (5 bases each). The CDR3 consists of 14 residues. V was shortened by 4 bases and J by 3 bases, with 9 bases between the two germline ends. The germline V gene encodes CDR1 KGHSH and CDR2 LQKENI. CDR3 amino acids: CASSRGTDTGELFF. The CDR3 region has the DNA TGTGCCAGCTCACGAGGGACGGACACCGGGGAGCTGTTTTTT. Based on the CDR3 plus reference TRBV18 and TRBJ2-2, the full variable domain is NAGVMQNPRHLVRRRGQEARLRCSPMKGHSHVYWYRQLPEEGLKFMVYLQKENIIDESGMPKERFSAEFPKEGPSILRIQQVVRGDSAAYFCASSRGTDTGELFFGEGSRLTVL.

This clone was detected only a few times. The chain uses TRBV2 and TRBJ1-1; no definite D call. The V and J ends lost 7 bases and 4 bases respectively, with 16 bases between them. This CDR3 is 14 amino acids long. Germline V lookup: CDR1 SNHLY, CDR2 FYNNEI. CDR3 sequence reads: CASIPSEVGTEAFF. Written as DNA, the CDR3 is TGTGCCAGCATCCCCTCCGAAGTGGGCACTGAAGCTTTCTTT.

This clone came up once. The rearrangement links TRBV5-8 to TRBJ1-4; D gene unclear. Germline CDR1 is SGHTS and CDR2 is YDEGEE. The V gene lost 7 bases and the J gene lost 4 bases, with 11 bases spanning the gap. The CDR3 contains 13 residues. The CDR3 DNA reads TGTGCCAGCGCTGGACGGAGTAATGAAAAACTGTTTTTT. Residues: CASAGRSNEKLFF. The variable domain in full, with the rest retrieved from reference TRBV5-8 and TRBJ1-4, is EAGVTQSPTHLIKTRGQQATLRCSPISGHTSVYWYQQALGLGLQFLLWYDEGEERNRGNFPPRFSGRQFPNYSSELNVNALELEDSALYLCASAGRSNEKLFFGSGTQLSVL.

The chain links TRBV15 to TRBJ2-7, with D hard to call. Germline V lookup: CDR1 LNHNV, CDR2 YYDKDF (reference sequence). CDR3 length equals 14 residues. V was trimmed by 3 bases and J by 2 bases, leaving 11 bases between them. In DNA form, the CDR3 reads TGTGCCACCAGCAGGGAGTCAGGTCCCTACGAGCAGTACTTC. Protein product: CATSRESGPYEQYF.

V and J are TRBV5-1 and TRBJ1-1; weak D call: TRBD1 (5 bases). V lost 0 bases and J lost 0, with 6 bases in between. Germline CDR1 reads SGHRS; CDR2 reads YFSETQ. This CDR3 is 14 amino acids long. CDR3 DNA: TGCGCCAGCAGCTTGGGGGACTTGAACACTGAAGCTTTCTTT. Amino acids: CASSLGDLNTEAFF.

This rearrangement joins TRBV7-9 to TRBJ2-1, with a tentative D call TRBD1 (6 bases). The V and J ends lost 5 bases and 4 bases respectively, with 15 bases between them. The CDR3 has 15 amino acids. In germline, CDR1 is SEHNR, CDR2 FQNEAQ (reference sequence). This CDR3 is CASSQPGDNYNEQFF. The CDR3, as DNA: TGTGCCAGCAGCCAACCAGGGGACAATTACAATGAGCAGTTCTTC.

The rearrangement links TRBV5-1 to TRBJ2-3, with 9 positions matching TRBD2. CDR1 and CDR2 (germline): SGHRS, YFSETQ. The CDR3 runs 18 residues. V was pared by 0 bases and J by 3 bases, with 11 bases of the junction left unmatched. CDR3 sequence (DNA): TGCGCCAGCAGCTTGGTGTTAGGCGGGGGGGCGGTGACAGATACGCAGTATTTT. It specifies CASSLVLGGGAVTDTQYF.

In its sample, this clone was seen once. This chain uses TRBV2 with TRBJ2-1; 8 positions agree with TRBD2. With V trimmed by 7 bases and J by 0 bases, 5 bases remained unmatched. In germline, CDR1 is SNHLY, CDR2 FYNNEI. This CDR3 comprises 15 residues. The CDR3 region has the DNA TGTGCCAGCACCCCGGGACTAGTCTCCTACAATGAGCAGTTCTTC. It yields the protein CASTPGLVSYNEQFF. Variable domain in full (rest from reference TRBV2 and TRBJ2-1): EPEVTQTPSHQVTQMGQEVILRCVPISNHLYFYWYRQILGQKVEFLVSFYNNEISEKSEIFDDQFSVERPDGSNFTLKIRSTKLEDSAMYFCASTPGLVSYNEQFFGPGTRLTVL.

This clone was detected a few times. The V call is TRBV7-9, the J call TRBJ2-2; D possibly corresponds to TRBD2 (6 bases). Per germline, CDR1 SEHNR and CDR2 FQNEAQ (reference sequence). V dropped 3 bases and J dropped 5 bases, with 13 bases sitting between them. The length of the CDR3 is 15 residues. The CDR3 DNA sequence: TGTGCCAGCAGCTTGAATTCTGGGGGGACCGGGGAGCTGTTTTTT. It codes for CASSLNSGGTGELFF.